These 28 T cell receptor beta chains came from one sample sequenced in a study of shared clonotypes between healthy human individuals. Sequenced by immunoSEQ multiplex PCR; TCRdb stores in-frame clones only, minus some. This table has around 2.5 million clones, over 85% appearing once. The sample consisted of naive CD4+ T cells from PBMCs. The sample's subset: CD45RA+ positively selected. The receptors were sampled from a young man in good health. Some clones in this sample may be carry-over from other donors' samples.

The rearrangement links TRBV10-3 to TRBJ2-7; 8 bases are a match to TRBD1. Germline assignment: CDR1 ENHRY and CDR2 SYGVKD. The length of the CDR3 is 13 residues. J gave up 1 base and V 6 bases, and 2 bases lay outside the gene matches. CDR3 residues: CAIRDRGSYEQYF. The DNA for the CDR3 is TGTGCCATCAGAGACAGGGGATCCTACGAGCAGTACTTC.

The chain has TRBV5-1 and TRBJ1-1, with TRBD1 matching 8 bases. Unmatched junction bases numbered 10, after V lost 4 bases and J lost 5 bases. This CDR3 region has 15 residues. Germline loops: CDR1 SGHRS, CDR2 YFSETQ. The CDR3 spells CASSAQGEGITEAFF. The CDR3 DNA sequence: TGCGCCAGCAGCGCACAGGGGGAAGGTATTACTGAAGCTTTCTTT.

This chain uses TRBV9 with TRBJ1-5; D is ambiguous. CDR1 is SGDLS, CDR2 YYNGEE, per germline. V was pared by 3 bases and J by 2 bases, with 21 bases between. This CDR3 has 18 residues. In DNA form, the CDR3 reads TGTGCCAGCAGCGCTGAAACCGGCCTTCCTGGAGGCAATCAGCCCCAGCATTTT. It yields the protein CASSAETGLPGGNQPQHF. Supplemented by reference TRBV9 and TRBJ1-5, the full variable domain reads DSGVTQTPKHLITATGQRVTLRCSPRSGDLSVYWYQQSLDQGLQFLIQYYNGEERAKGNILERFSAQQFPDLHSELNLSSLELGDSALYFCASSAETGLPGGNQPQHFGDGTRLSIL.

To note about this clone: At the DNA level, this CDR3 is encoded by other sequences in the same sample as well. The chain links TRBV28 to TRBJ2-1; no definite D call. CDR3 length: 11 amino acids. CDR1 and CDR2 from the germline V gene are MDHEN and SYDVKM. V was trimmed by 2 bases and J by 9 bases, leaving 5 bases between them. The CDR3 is CASSLEGEQFF. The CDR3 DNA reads TGTGCCAGCAGTTTAGAAGGTGAGCAGTTCTTC.

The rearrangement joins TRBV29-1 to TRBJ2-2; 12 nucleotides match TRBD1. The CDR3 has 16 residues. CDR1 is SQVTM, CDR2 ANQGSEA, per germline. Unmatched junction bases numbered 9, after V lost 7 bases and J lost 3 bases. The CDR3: CSAEKGQGADTGELFF. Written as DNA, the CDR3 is TGCAGCGCCGAGAAGGGACAGGGGGCGGACACCGGGGAGCTGTTTTTT.

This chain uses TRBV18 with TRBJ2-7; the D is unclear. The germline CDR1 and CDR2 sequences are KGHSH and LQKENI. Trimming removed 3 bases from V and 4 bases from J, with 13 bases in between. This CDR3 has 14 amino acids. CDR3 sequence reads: CASSPALDYYEQYF. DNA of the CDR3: TGTGCCAGCTCACCCGCCCTGGATTATTACGAGCAGTACTTC.

CDR3 in DNA: TGTGCCAGCAGCTTAGCAGGGTTTGACACTGAAGCTTTCTTT. It translates to CASSLAGFDTEAFF. The chain combines TRBV7-9 with TRBJ1-1; D is uncertain. The CDR3 is made up of 14 amino acids. Germline values: CDR1 SEHNR, CDR2 FQNEAQ (reference sequence). V lost 0 bases and J 3 bases, leaving 8 bases between the germline ends.

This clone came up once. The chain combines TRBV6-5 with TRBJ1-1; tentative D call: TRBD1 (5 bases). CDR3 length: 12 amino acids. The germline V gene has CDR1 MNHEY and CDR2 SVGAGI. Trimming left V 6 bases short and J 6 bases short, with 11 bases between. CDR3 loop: CASRSGKSEAFF. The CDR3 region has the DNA TGTGCCAGCAGATCAGGGAAATCTGAAGCTTTCTTT.

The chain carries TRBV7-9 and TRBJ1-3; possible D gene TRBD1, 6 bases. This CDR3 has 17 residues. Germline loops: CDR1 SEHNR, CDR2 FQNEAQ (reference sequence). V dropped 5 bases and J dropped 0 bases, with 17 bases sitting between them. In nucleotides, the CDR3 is TGTGCCAGCAGCCCCACGGGGGGCGTTATCTCTGGAAACACCATATATTTT. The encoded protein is CASSPTGGVISGNTIYF.

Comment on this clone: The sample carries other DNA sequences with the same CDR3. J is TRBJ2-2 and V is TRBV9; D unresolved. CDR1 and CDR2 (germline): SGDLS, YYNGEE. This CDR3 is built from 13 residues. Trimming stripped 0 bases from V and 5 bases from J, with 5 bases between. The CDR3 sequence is CASSVDSTGELFF. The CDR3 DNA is TGTGCCAGCAGCGTAGACTCAACCGGGGAGCTGTTTTTT.

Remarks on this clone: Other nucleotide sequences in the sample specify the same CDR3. The CDR3 nucleotides are TGTGCCAGTAGCCGCAGCACAGATACGCAGTATTTT. Encoded protein: CASSRSTDTQYF. This chain joins TRBV19 and TRBJ2-3; D ambiguous. Per the germline V gene, CDR1 is LNHDA and CDR2 is SQIVND (reference sequence). V was shortened by 6 bases and J by 0 bases, with 4 bases between the two germline ends. This CDR3 has 12 amino acids. Complete variable domain (other parts from reference TRBV19 and TRBJ2-3): DGGITQSPKYLFRKEGQNVTLSCEQNLNHDAMYWYRQDPGQGLRLIYYSQIVNDFQKGDIAEGYSVSREKKESFPLTVTSAQKNPTAFYLCASSRSTDTQYFGPGTRLTVL.

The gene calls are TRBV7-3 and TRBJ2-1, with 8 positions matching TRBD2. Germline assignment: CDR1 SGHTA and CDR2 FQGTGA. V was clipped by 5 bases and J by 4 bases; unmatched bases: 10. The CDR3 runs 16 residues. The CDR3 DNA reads TGTGCCAGCAGCCCACAAGCGGGAGCGGGTTACAATGAGCAGTTCTTC. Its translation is CASSPQAGAGYNEQFF. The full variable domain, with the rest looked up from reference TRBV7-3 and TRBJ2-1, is GAGVSQTPSNKVTEKGKYVELRCDPISGHTALYWYRQSLGQGPEFLIYFQGTGAADDSGLPNDRFFAVRPEGSVSTLKIQRTERGDSAVYLCASSPQAGAGYNEQFFGPGTRLTVL.

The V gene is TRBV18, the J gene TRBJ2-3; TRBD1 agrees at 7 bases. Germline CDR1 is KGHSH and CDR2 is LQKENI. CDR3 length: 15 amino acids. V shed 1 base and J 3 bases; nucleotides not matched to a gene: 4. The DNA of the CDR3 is TGTGCCAGCTCACCACAGCCGGGACAGACAGATACGCAGTATTTT. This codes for CASSPQPGQTDTQYF.

The CDR3 sequence is CASSRTGSSLGYTF. CDR3 in DNA: TGTGCCAGCAGCCGAACCGGGAGTTCGTTAGGCTACACCTTC. This chain links TRBV2 with TRBJ1-2; D gene uncertain. Between the trimmed V and J ends, which lost 6 bases and 8 bases, there was a span of 19 bases. Germline assignment: CDR1 SNHLY and CDR2 FYNNEI. The CDR3 length is 14 residues.

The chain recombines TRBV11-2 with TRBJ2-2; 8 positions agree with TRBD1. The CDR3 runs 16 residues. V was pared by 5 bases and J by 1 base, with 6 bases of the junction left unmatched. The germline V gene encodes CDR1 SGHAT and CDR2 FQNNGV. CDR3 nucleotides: TGTGCCAGCAGCCCTCAGGGGGCTGGGAACACCGGGGAGCTGTTTTTT. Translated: CASSPQGAGNTGELFF.

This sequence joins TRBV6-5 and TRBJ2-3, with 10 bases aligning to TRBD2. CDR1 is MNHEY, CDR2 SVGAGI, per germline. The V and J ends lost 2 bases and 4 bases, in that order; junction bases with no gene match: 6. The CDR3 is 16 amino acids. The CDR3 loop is CASSYVPSGSADTQYF. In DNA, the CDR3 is TGTGCCAGCAGTTACGTACCTAGCGGGAGTGCAGATACGCAGTATTTT.

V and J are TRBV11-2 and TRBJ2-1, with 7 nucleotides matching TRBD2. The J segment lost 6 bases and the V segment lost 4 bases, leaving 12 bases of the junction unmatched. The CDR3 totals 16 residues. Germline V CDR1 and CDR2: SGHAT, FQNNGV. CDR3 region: CASSSLAVGEGNEQFF. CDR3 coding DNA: TGTGCCAGCAGCTCCTTAGCGGTGGGGGAGGGCAATGAGCAGTTCTTC.

CDR3 bases: TGCGCCAGCAGTGATCCCGGGACAGGGGGAGGCGAGCAGTACTTC. It encodes CASSDPGTGGGEQYF. The chain couples TRBV10-1 to TRBJ2-7; 11 positions agree with TRBD1. Losses at the gene ends were 3 bases for V and 6 bases for J; bases not matched to a gene: 7. CDR1 and CDR2 (germline): WNHNN, SYGVQD (reference sequence). CDR3 length: 15 amino acids.

CDR3 sequence: CASSPTGAGTYEQYF. In DNA, the CDR3 is TGTGCCAGCAGTCCCACTGGGGCCGGAACCTACGAGCAGTACTTC. V is TRBV28 and J is TRBJ2-7, with a possible D match to TRBD1 (5 bases). Between the trimmed V and J ends, which lost 5 bases and 2 bases, there was a span of 16 bases. Germline V gives CDR1 MDHEN, CDR2 SYDVKM. CDR3 length: 15 residues.

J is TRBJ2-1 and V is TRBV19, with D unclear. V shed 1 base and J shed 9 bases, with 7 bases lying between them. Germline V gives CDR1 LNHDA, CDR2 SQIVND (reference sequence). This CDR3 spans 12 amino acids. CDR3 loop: CASSIGGGEQFF. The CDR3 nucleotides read TGTGCCAGTAGTATAGGCGGTGGTGAGCAGTTCTTC.

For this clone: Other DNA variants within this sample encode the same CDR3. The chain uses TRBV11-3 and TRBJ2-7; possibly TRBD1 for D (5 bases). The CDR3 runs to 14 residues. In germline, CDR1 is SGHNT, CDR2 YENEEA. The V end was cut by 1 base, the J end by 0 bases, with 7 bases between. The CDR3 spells CASSLGGDSYEQYF. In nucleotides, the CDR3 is TGTGCCAGCAGCTTAGGGGGCGACTCCTACGAGCAGTACTTC.

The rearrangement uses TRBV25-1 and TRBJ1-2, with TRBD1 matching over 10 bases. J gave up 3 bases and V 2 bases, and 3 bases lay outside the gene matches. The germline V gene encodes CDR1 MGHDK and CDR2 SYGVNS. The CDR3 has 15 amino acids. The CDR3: CASSEGGTGDYGYTF. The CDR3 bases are TGTGCCAGCAGTGAAGGTGGGACAGGGGACTATGGCTACACCTTC.

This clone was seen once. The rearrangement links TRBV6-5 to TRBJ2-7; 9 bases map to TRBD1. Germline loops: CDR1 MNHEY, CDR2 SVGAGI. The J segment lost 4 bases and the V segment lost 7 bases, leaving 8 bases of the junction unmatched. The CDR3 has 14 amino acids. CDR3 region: CASIPTGGMYEQYF. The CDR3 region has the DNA TGTGCCAGCATACCAACAGGGGGCATGTACGAGCAGTACTTC.

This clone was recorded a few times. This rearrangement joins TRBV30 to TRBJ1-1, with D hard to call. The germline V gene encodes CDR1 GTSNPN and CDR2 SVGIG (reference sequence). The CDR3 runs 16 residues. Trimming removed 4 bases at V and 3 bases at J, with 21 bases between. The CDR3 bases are TGTGCCTGGAAGGGCCACCTGGGCAAGAAGGACACTGAAGCTTTCTTT. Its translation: CAWKGHLGKKDTEAFF.

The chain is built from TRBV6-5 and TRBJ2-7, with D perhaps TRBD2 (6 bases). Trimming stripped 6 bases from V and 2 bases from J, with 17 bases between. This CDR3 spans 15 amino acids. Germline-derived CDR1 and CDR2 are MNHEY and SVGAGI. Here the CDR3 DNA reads TGTGCCAGCAGACGGGACTTCGATGTCGCCTACGAGCAGTACTTC. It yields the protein CASRRDFDVAYEQYF.

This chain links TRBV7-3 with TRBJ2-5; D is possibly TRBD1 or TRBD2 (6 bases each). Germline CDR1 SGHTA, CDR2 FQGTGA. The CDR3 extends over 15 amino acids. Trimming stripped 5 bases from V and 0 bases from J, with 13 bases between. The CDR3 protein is CASSPGGRYQETQYF. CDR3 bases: TGTGCCAGCAGCCCTGGGGGGCGGTACCAAGAGACCCAGTACTTC.

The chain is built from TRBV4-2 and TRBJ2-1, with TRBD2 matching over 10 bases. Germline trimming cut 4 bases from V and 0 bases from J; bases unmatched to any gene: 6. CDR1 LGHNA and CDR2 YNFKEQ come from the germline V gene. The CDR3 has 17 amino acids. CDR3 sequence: CASSRTSGSFSYNEQFF. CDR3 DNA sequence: TGTGCCAGCAGCCGGACTAGCGGCTCTTTCTCCTACAATGAGCAGTTCTTC.

The CDR3 DNA follows: TGCGCCAGCAGCTTGGGCGAGGGCCTCCACGAGCAGTACTTC. Protein product: CASSLGEGLHEQYF. This chain uses TRBV5-1 with TRBJ2-7, with a tentative D call TRBD2 (5 bases). Trimming cost V 0 bases and J 5 bases, with 12 bases left between them. The germline V gene encodes CDR1 SGHRS and CDR2 YFSETQ. This CDR3 is 14 amino acids long.